This T cell receptor beta chain came from a study of blood T cell repertoires in COVID-19. Sequencing used immunoSEQ multiplex PCR; TCRdb keeps in-frame clones, though not all of them. The sample has 150,000 to 200,000 clones, 70% to 90% seen once. Participant age was 18 to 89 years, and participants resided in about 25 US areas. Participants were placed into cohorts based on the clinical history they reported. Germline values: CDR1 SQVTM, CDR2 ANQGSEA. This CDR3 region has 11 residues. V gave up 6 bases and J gave up 2 bases, with 5 bases separating them. The chain employs TRBV29-1 and TRBJ1-3; no definite D call. The sample taken for sequencing was PBMCs or T cells enriched from blood (not recorded which). The receptor was derived from a woman between 35 and 50 years old in a cohort exposed to, infected with or recovered from COVID-19 (not recorded which). CDR3: CSVYTGNTIYF. For the CDR3, the DNA is TGCAGCGTATATACTGGAAACACCATATATTTT.